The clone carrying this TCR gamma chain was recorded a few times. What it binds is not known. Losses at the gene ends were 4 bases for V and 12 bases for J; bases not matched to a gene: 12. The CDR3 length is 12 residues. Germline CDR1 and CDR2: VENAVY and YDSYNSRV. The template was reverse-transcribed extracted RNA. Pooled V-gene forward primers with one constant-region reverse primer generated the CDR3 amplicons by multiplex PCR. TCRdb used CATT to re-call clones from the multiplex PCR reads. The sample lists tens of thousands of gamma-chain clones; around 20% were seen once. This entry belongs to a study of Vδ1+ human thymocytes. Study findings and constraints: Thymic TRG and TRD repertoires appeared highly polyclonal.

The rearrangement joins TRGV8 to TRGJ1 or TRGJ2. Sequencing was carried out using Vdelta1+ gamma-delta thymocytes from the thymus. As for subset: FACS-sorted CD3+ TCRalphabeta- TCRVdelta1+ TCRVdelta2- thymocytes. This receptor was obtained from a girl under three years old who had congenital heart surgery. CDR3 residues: CATWDRVRVKLF. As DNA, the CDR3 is TGTGCCACCTGGGACCGGGTTCGGGTGAAACTCTTT.